The following is a TCR beta chain sequence with its context. The data were obtained in a study of T cell clonotyping in hematopoietic cell transplantation. Sequenced by immunoSEQ multiplex PCR; TCRdb stores in-frame clones only, minus some. Seen here are 60,000 to 75,000 clones, about 93% observed once, and the top ten hold 1.6%. There are 16 residues in the CDR3. J was trimmed by 1 base and V by 1 base; bases with no gene match: 4. CDR1 and CDR2 (germline): SGHVS, FNYEAQ. The chain joins TRBV7-6 to TRBJ1-1; 9 bases match TRBD1. Sequencing input: peripheral blood mononuclear cells. This receptor was obtained from a man aged 50-59 years in good health. Some clones in this sample may be carry-over from other donors' samples. As DNA, the CDR3 is TGTGCCAGCAGCTTAGTACCGGGACAGGGGAACACTGAAGCTTTCTTT. Translated, it gives CASSLVPGQGNTEAFF. Based on the CDR3 plus reference TRBV7-6 and TRBJ1-1, the full variable domain is GAGVSQSPRYKVTKRGQDVALRCDPISGHVSLYWYRQALGQGPEFLTYFNYEAQQDKSGLPNDRFSAERPEGSISTLTIQRTEQRDSAMYRCASSLVPGQGNTEAFFGQGTRLTVV.